Following are 6 T cell receptor beta chains from one sample sequenced in a study of T cells in Graves' hyperthyroidism and ophthalmopathy. RNA transcripts gave rise to amplified TCR beta CDR3 regions. The HTBI primer set drove a first-round RT-PCR of the TCR CDR3. TCRdb recomputed calls from the multiplex PCR reads with MiXCR, one row per CDR3 protein. The table includes approximately 590,000 distinct CDR3 sequences, more than 15% detected once. Material: blood. The receptors derive from a woman between 25 and 40 years old with Graves' hyperthyroidism.

This clonotype was recorded many times. This chain joins TRBV20-1 and TRBJ2-1, with D perhaps TRBD2 (5 bases). V was cut by 5 bases and J by 6 bases, with 17 bases left in between. The CDR3 loop spans 14 amino acids. Germline CDR1 is DFQATT and CDR2 is SNEGSKA (reference sequence). The CDR3 DNA is TGCAGTGCTCGAAACTTAAGGGAGACCAATGAGCAGTTCTTC. Translating gives CSARNLRETNEQFF.

The chain joins TRBV6-4 to TRBJ2-2; 10 positions agree with TRBD2. Looked up from germline, CDR1 is MRHNA and CDR2 is SNTAGT. The CDR3 sequence is 16 residues long. V gave up 2 bases and J gave up 5 bases; unmatched junction bases: 5. CDR3 sequence (DNA): TGTGCCAGCAGTGACAAACTAGCGGGGTCGACCGGGGAGCTGTTTTTT. Protein sequence: CASSDKLAGSTGELFF.

This clonotype was seen many times. The V and J genes are TRBV28 and TRBJ2-2; 10 bases are shared with TRBD1. The V segment lost 8 bases and the J segment 9 bases; nucleotides outside the gene matches: 12. Germline CDR1 is MDHEN and CDR2 is SYDVKM. The CDR3 is 15 residues long. CDR3 DNA: TGTGCCAGCTGCACACCGGGACAGGGGAGTTGGGAGCTGTTTTTT. Translated: CASCTPGQGSWELFF.

This clonotype was recorded many times. The chain employs TRBV28 and TRBJ2-1, with D unresolved. Between the trimmed V and J ends, which lost 8 bases and 9 bases, there was a span of 11 bases. This CDR3 is built from 11 residues. Germline V gene data show CDR1 as MDHEN and CDR2 as SYDVKM. DNA for the CDR3: TGTGCCAGCGCGATCCTGGGTGAGCAGTTCTTC. Encoded protein: CASAILGEQFF. The whole variable domain, remainder taken from reference TRBV28 and TRBJ2-1, is DVKVTQSSRYLVKRTGEKVFLECVQDMDHENMFWYRQDPGLGLRLIYFSYDVKMKEKGDIPEGYSVSREKKERFSLILESASTNQTSMYLCASAILGEQFFGPGTRLTVL.

In this sample, this clonotype turned up many times. The chain links TRBV27 to TRBJ2-7, with 11 bases lining up with TRBD2. The CDR3 sequence is 14 residues long. CDR1 MNHEY and CDR2 SMNVEV come from the germline V gene (reference sequence). V gave up 6 bases and J gave up 2 bases; unmatched junction bases: 3. CDR3 in DNA: TGTGCCAGCAGCGGGACTAGCGGACCCTACGAGCAGTACTTC. Encoded protein: CASSGTSGPYEQYF.

This clonotype has a count of ten or more. The chain carries TRBV20-1 and TRBJ2-3; 8 bases map to TRBD2. V trimming: 3 bases; J trimming: 6 bases; junction bases outside the gene matches: 8. From germline, CDR1 is DFQATT and CDR2 SNEGSKA (reference sequence). CDR3 length: 14 amino acids. The chain's CDR3 is CSASVAGGSDTQYF. As DNA, the CDR3 is TGCAGTGCTAGTGTGGCGGGAGGCAGTGATACGCAGTATTTT.